This record looks at one T cell receptor beta chain sequence and its context. Original analysis: Reference gene primers were amplified, and this amplification served to estimate nucleated cell counts. TCRdb's table, derived via immunoSEQ multiplex PCR, lists solely in-frame clones and lacks some. Clonal size and the V and J genes are those of that table, whereas D and trimming came from the DNA. This sample has around 100,000 clones, with less than 95% found just once. The data were obtained in a study of blood T cell repertoires in COVID-19. Across the study: Samples representing acute and convalescent COVID-19 were sourced from the United States, Italy and Spain. Nucleic acid was either cDNA or gDNA, and it came from T cells, B-cell-depleted T cells, or PBMCs.

Seattle cases were enrolled at active infection and followed longitudinally. This TCR was recovered from a man aged 18 to 30 with COVID-19, enrolled during active disease. The specimen was peripheral blood.

This chain's CDR3 is CASSPGQRNEKLFF. CDR3 sequence (DNA): TGTGCCAGCAGCCCGGGACAGCGTAATGAAAAACTGTTTTTT. J is TRBJ1-4 and V is TRBV5-4; 7 positions match TRBD1. CDR3 size: 14 residues. Unmatched junction bases numbered 4, after V lost 4 bases and J lost 4 bases. Germline CDR1 is SGHNT and CDR2 is YYREEE (reference sequence).